This T cell receptor beta chain was profiled in a study of shared clonotypes between healthy human individuals. Overall study findings and caveats: Rarefaction curves obtained for sorted subsets showed sequencing incomplete despite large depth. When compared with the clonotypes that were shared by all four sorted-subset donors, the non-shared clonotypes turned out to have lower generation probabilities. Naive subsets tended to show greater estimated richness than memory subsets. Naive CD4 clonotype sharing across several donors was approximately 5.2%.

Points on this clone: Its antigen is not identified.

Libraries were prepared by immunoSEQ multiplex PCR; TCRdb keeps only in-frame clonotypes and omits some of them. Of some 2,100,000 clones detected, around 95% appear once; the ten largest clones hold around 0.13%. Sequenced material: naive CD4+ T cells sorted from blood. Subset described: CD45RA+ positively selected. This sequence originates from a man aged 18 to 30 in good health.

CDR3 amino acids: CASSRGGSGDSYEQYF. The CDR3 nucleotides read TGCGCCAGCAGCAGAGGGGGAAGCGGTGACTCCTACGAGCAGTACTTC. The chain combines TRBV5-1 with TRBJ2-7, with D possibly matching TRBD1 (6 bases). Germline CDR1 SGHRS, CDR2 YFSETQ. This CDR3 is 16 amino acids long. The V and J ends lost 4 bases and 0 bases respectively, with 17 bases between them. The full variable domain, completed using reference TRBV5-1 and TRBJ2-7, is KAGVTQTPRYLIKTRGQQVTLSCSPISGHRSVSWYQQTPGQGLQFLFEYFSETQRNKGNFPGRFSGRQFSNSRSEMNVSTLELGDSALYLCASSRGGSGDSYEQYFGPGTRLTVT.